The next 10 T cell receptor beta chains were all read from a single sample in a study of response to subunit inactivated influenza vaccine. TCRdb re-called the RT-PCR reads through MiXCR, storing one row per CDR3 protein. The sample lists about 520,000 distinct CDR3 sequences; less than 7.5% were seen once. This sample comprised PBMCs from blood, obtained about 24 months after vaccination. The receptors stem from a man aged 50-75 years who received an inactivated influenza vaccine.

At least ten counts were recorded for this clonotype. The chain is built from TRBV11-2 and TRBJ2-1; the D gene could be TRBD1 or TRBD2 (5 bases each). Germline CDR1 and CDR2: SGHAT and FQNNGV. V was pared by 5 bases and J by 0 bases, with 11 bases between. This CDR3 has 15 residues. CDR3 sequence: CASSLGTTSYNEQFF. The CDR3 DNA reads as TGTGCCAGCAGCCTCGGGACCACCTCCTACAATGAGCAGTTCTTC.

This clonotype was seen only a few times. The V gene is TRBV18, the J gene TRBJ2-5; D may match TRBD1 or TRBD2 (5 bases each). Trimming pared 2 bases from V and 4 bases from J, leaving 11 bases between. CDR1 KGHSH and CDR2 LQKENI come from the germline V gene. The CDR3 has 14 residues. Here the CDR3 DNA reads TGTGCCAGCTCACCAAGGGGAGCCGTAGAGACCCAGTACTTC. This gives the protein CASSPRGAVETQYF.

This clonotype has just a few counts. The V call is TRBV6-5, the J call TRBJ1-5, with 10 positions matching TRBD1. Trimming cost V 2 bases and J 9 bases; bases outside gene matches: 7. The CDR3 runs 15 residues. The germline V gene encodes CDR1 MNHEY and CDR2 SVGAGI. The CDR3 DNA follows: TGTGCCAGCAGTTACCAGGGACAGGGGAACGGGCCCCAGCATTTT. Translating gives CASSYQGQGNGPQHF.

The CDR3 DNA reads TGCGCCAGCAGCCAAGATTTCACGGGGGGAGGCGAGCAGTTCTTC. Amino acid sequence: CASSQDFTGGGEQFF. The chain recombines TRBV4-3 with TRBJ2-1, with 7 bases fitting TRBD2. Trimming took 0 bases from V and 10 from J; bases not matched to a gene: 9. CDR1 is LGHNA and CDR2 is YSLEER in the germline V gene. The CDR3 is made up of 15 amino acids.

The V call is TRBV29-1, the J call TRBJ2-7; perhaps D is TRBD1 or TRBD2 (6 bases each). Germline assignment: CDR1 SQVTM and CDR2 ANQGSEA. The V gene lost 0 bases and the J gene lost 8 bases, with 20 bases spanning the gap. This CDR3 contains 15 residues. As DNA, the CDR3 is TGCAGCGTTGAAGATAGGGGGGCGGGGTCCAACAAGCAGTACTTC. It encodes CSVEDRGAGSNKQYF.

In its sample, this clonotype was seen many times. The chain employs TRBV24-1 and TRBJ2-2; D not certain. V gave up 5 bases and J gave up 5 bases, with 5 bases separating them. From germline, CDR1 is KGHDR and CDR2 SFDVKD. There are 12 residues in the CDR3. The CDR3 loop is CATSGSTGELFF. The DNA for the CDR3 is TGTGCCACCAGTGGAAGTACCGGGGAGCTGTTTTTT.

This clonotype was recorded at least ten times. The V call is TRBV12-3 or TRBV12-4, the J call TRBJ2-3; D gene uncertain. CDR3 length equals 14 residues. The V gene lost 5 bases and the J gene lost 4 bases, with 13 bases spanning the gap. The CDR3 DNA reads as TGTGCCAGCAGTACCCAGAGCTCCTCAGATACGCAGTATTTT. Encoded protein: CASSTQSSSDTQYF.

In this sample, this clonotype turned up a few times. V usage is TRBV25-1 and J usage is TRBJ1-3; D is unresolved. Germline V gene lookup returns CDR1 MGHDK and CDR2 SYGVNS. V was trimmed by 0 bases and J by 4 bases, leaving 10 bases between them. This CDR3 is built from 15 residues. The CDR3 is CASSEYRGSGNTIYF. In DNA form, the CDR3 reads TGTGCCAGCAGTGAATATAGAGGGTCAGGAAACACCATATATTTT.

The chain couples TRBV6-5 to TRBJ2-5, with TRBD2 matching 13 bases. The CDR3 totals 16 residues. J lost 3 bases, V lost 0 bases, and 1 base had no gene match. Germline lookup yields CDR1 MNHEY and CDR2 SVGAGI. CDR3 residues: CASSYSGTSGKETQYF. The CDR3 coding sequence is TGTGCCAGCAGTTACTCCGGGACTAGCGGGAAAGAGACCCAGTACTTC.

This clonotype turned up a few times. V and J are TRBV12-3 or TRBV12-4 and TRBJ1-1; D remains ambiguous. V was trimmed by 5 bases and J by 4 bases, leaving 11 bases between them. CDR3 length: 13 residues. Here the CDR3 DNA reads TGTGCCAGCAGTACTACAAGGGCCACTGAAGCTTTCTTT. This sequence encodes CASSTTRATEAFF.